This TCR beta chain appears in the sequencing data of a study of T-cell memory formation after mild COVID-19. With regard to this clonotype: No antigen is known for it.

Study-wide results and caveats: Largely, contracting CD4+ clones fell within CM and EM, and contracting CD8+ clones within EMRA. Memory sampled before infection contained some responding clones, suggesting cross-reactive memory joined.

5'RACE, which relied on constant-segment primers, yielded TCR alpha and TCR beta cDNA libraries carrying sample barcodes and UMIs. TCRdb reprocessed the 5' RACE reads with MiXCR, giving one entry per CDR3 protein. This table has 100,000 to 150,000 distinct CDR3 sequences, about a sixth appearing once. Germline V CDR1 and CDR2: SGHDT, YYEEEE. The CDR3 is 13 residues long. With 1 base removed from V and 4 bases from J, the gap between germline ends came to 8 bases. Sequencing used PBMCs or a T cell subset sorted from them (not recorded which). This sequence joins TRBV5-6 and TRBJ1-2; D ambiguous. The sequence came from a man younger than 30 who had mild COVID-19 (a few samples of this study predate the infection). Cell type and time point are not known. The CDR3 sequence is CASSLRRAYGYTF. As DNA, the CDR3 is TGTGCCAGCAGCTTGAGGCGCGCCTATGGCTACACCTTC. Filled out from reference TRBV5-6 and TRBJ1-2, the complete variable domain reads DAGVTQSPTHLIKTRGQQVTLRCSPKSGHDTVSWYQQALGQGPQFIFQYYEEEERQRGNFPDRFSGHQFPNYSSELNVNALLLGDSALYLCASSLRRAYGYTFGSGTRLTVV.